The T cell receptor (beta chain) under discussion was sequenced for a study of CD8 T cells in ankylosing spondylitis. This clonotype has more than one count but fewer than ten. In TCRdb, the 5' RACE reads were re-called with MiXCR into one record per CDR3 protein. Of roughly 180,000 distinct CDR3 sequences in the sample, roughly 10% were seen once. There are 15 residues in the CDR3. The V gene's germline CDR1 is SGDLS and CDR2 YYNGEE. V was shortened by 0 bases and J by 2 bases, with 10 bases between the two germline ends. The source material was blood, either unsorted or a sorted T cell fraction (not recorded which). The chain joins TRBV9 to TRBJ2-3; the D gene is possibly TRBD2 (5 bases). This receptor was taken from a female donor with ankylosing spondylitis or in good health (not recorded which). CDR3 coding DNA: TGTGCCAGCAGCGTAGATCAGCGGCCCACAGATACGCAGTATTTT. Translated: CASSVDQRPTDTQYF.